This TCR beta chain was sequenced during a study of vaccination effects on CD4 cells after COVID-19. The data were produced by immunoSEQ multiplex PCR, yet TCRdb's version contains in-frame clones alone and is incomplete. Seen here are 55,000 or so clones, around three quarters observed once, and the top ten hold 5% to 6.5%. ViraFEST expansion of antigen-specific CD4+ T cells with viral peptide pools preceded sequencing. Culturing for ten to eleven days preceded CD4+ T cell isolation. SARS-CoV-2 infection was confirmed by PCR in the person between March and December 2020. Cells had half their medium changed to IL-2 medium on days 3 and 7. The V and J ends lost 4 bases and 7 bases, in that order; junction bases with no gene match: 10. CDR3 length: 15 amino acids. CDR1 is SGHRS, CDR2 YFSETQ, per germline. As for this clone: What it binds is not known.

The sequence was collected from a human donor who had a prior SARS-CoV-2 infection. The sequenced sample was CD4+ T cells from PBMCs cultured with HIV peptides, obtained before COVID-19 vaccination. As to subset: HIV-1 Nef peptide pool negative control/reference culture. This chain links TRBV5-1 with TRBJ1-4; 7 bases agree with TRBD1. The CDR3 sequence: CASSQGQLPPEKLFF. For the CDR3, the DNA is TGCGCCAGCAGCCAGGGACAGCTGCCCCCTGAAAAACTGTTTTTT.